This T cell receptor beta chain was documented in a study of neurological immune-mediated disorders. As for the cDNA, it was generated by 5'RACE with 10-nucleotide random UMIs. The output of every sequencing run exceeded 190 million TCR-beta sequences, derived from 15-18 subjects. TCRdb passed the 5' RACE reads through MiXCR, listing each CDR3 protein once. This table holds some 47,000 distinct CDR3 sequences, around a fifth found once. Whole-study findings and limits: The most TCR clonal expansion was seen in HTLV-1-associated myelopathy, whereas the least was seen in multiple sclerosis, below the level in healthy controls.

CDR3 length equals 13 residues. V was shortened by 4 bases and J by 5 bases, with 10 bases between the two germline ends. Germline values: CDR1 SGHVS, CDR2 FNYEAQ. Time point denoted: technical triplicate 3. Source material was 2 million unsorted PBMCs, stored at -80 °C in RNAlater. This clonotype was picked up many times. Its antigen is still unknown. Sequencing was done on a sample of PBMCs. The sequence was collected from a man aged 55-75 years with HTLV-1-associated myelopathy (HAM/TSP). J is TRBJ2-3 and V is TRBV7-6; no clear D. This chain's CDR3 is CASSSQLGDTQYF. CDR3 sequence (DNA): TGTGCCAGCAGCTCCCAACTCGGAGATACGCAGTATTTT.